These T cell receptor beta chains were read from a single sample in a study of shared clonotypes between healthy human individuals. Assay: immunoSEQ multiplex PCR; the TCRdb copy retains only in-frame clones and omits some. Of roughly 2.1 million clones in the sample, 90% to 95% were seen once. The sample comprised naive CD8+ T cells from PBMCs. The receptors here all came from a man between 18 and 29 years old in good health. Some clones in this sample may be carry-over from other donors' samples. The CDR3 runs from the conserved cysteine through the conserved F or W. A D gene is named only where the DNA matches it firmly. Where a row states a size, it is once, few, many or the class of an expanded clone; other rows omit it.

TRBV7-9	.	.	TRBJ1-6	TGTGCCAGCAGCCTACCGGGAATCGGTTCACCCCTCCACTTT	CASSLPGIGSPLHF
TRBV19	.	.	TRBJ2-7	TGTGCCAGTAGTATAGTACAGTGGGCAGGCGACTACGAGCAGTACTTC	CASSIVQWAGDYEQYF
TRBV7-8	.	.	TRBJ2-1	TGTGCCAGCAGCTTAGCCCCGGCGGCTAACAATGAGCAGTTCTTC	CASSLAPAANNEQFF
TRBV29-1	.	.	TRBJ1-1	TGCAGTATTCAGGGGCGTGAAGCTTTCTTT	CSIQGREAFF
TRBV4-1	.	.	TRBJ2-3	TGCGCCAGCAGCCAAGATGTTATAAGGACAGACCCATCAGATACGCAGTATTTT	CASSQDVIRTDPSDTQYF
TRBV7-2	.	.	TRBJ2-7	TGTGCCAGCAGCTTAGAACCGACCTACGAGCAGTACTTC	CASSLEPTYEQYF
TRBV14	.	.	TRBJ1-3	TGTGCCAGCAGCCCCACGTTATGGGGGAGAAACACCATATATTTT	CASSPTLWGRNTIYF
TRBV30	.	.	TRBJ2-3	TGTGCCTGGAGTGTACTCCGGGATACGCAGTATTTT	CAWSVLRDTQYF
TRBV7-9	.	TRBD1	TRBJ2-7	TGTGCCAGCAGTGAGGGACAGCGCCCCGAGCAGTACTTC	CASSEGQRPEQYF
TRBV10-3	few	.	TRBJ1-1	TGTGCCATCAGTGGTTCCCCGACGGGGAACACTGAAGCTTTCTTT	CAISGSPTGNTEAFF
TRBV9	.	TRBD2	TRBJ2-7	TGTGCCAGCAGCGTCGGACTAGCGGACTACGAGCAGTACTTC	CASSVGLADYEQYF
TRBV19	.	.	TRBJ2-5	TGTGCCAGTAGTATCCGGGGTCAAGAGACCCAGTACTTC	CASSIRGQETQYF
TRBV28	.	TRBD1	TRBJ2-2	TGTGCCAGCAGTTGGGCCAGGGGGCTGTCCGGGGAGCTGTTTTTT	CASSWARGLSGELFF
TRBV5-6	.	.	TRBJ2-5	TGTGCCAGCAGCAGCCCCCCTGGGGAGACCCAGTACTTC	CASSSPPGETQYF
TRBV27	.	.	TRBJ1-2	TGTGCCAGCAGCGAGATCCCGGGACTACTCAAGGGAGGCTACACCTTC	CASSEIPGLLKGGYTF